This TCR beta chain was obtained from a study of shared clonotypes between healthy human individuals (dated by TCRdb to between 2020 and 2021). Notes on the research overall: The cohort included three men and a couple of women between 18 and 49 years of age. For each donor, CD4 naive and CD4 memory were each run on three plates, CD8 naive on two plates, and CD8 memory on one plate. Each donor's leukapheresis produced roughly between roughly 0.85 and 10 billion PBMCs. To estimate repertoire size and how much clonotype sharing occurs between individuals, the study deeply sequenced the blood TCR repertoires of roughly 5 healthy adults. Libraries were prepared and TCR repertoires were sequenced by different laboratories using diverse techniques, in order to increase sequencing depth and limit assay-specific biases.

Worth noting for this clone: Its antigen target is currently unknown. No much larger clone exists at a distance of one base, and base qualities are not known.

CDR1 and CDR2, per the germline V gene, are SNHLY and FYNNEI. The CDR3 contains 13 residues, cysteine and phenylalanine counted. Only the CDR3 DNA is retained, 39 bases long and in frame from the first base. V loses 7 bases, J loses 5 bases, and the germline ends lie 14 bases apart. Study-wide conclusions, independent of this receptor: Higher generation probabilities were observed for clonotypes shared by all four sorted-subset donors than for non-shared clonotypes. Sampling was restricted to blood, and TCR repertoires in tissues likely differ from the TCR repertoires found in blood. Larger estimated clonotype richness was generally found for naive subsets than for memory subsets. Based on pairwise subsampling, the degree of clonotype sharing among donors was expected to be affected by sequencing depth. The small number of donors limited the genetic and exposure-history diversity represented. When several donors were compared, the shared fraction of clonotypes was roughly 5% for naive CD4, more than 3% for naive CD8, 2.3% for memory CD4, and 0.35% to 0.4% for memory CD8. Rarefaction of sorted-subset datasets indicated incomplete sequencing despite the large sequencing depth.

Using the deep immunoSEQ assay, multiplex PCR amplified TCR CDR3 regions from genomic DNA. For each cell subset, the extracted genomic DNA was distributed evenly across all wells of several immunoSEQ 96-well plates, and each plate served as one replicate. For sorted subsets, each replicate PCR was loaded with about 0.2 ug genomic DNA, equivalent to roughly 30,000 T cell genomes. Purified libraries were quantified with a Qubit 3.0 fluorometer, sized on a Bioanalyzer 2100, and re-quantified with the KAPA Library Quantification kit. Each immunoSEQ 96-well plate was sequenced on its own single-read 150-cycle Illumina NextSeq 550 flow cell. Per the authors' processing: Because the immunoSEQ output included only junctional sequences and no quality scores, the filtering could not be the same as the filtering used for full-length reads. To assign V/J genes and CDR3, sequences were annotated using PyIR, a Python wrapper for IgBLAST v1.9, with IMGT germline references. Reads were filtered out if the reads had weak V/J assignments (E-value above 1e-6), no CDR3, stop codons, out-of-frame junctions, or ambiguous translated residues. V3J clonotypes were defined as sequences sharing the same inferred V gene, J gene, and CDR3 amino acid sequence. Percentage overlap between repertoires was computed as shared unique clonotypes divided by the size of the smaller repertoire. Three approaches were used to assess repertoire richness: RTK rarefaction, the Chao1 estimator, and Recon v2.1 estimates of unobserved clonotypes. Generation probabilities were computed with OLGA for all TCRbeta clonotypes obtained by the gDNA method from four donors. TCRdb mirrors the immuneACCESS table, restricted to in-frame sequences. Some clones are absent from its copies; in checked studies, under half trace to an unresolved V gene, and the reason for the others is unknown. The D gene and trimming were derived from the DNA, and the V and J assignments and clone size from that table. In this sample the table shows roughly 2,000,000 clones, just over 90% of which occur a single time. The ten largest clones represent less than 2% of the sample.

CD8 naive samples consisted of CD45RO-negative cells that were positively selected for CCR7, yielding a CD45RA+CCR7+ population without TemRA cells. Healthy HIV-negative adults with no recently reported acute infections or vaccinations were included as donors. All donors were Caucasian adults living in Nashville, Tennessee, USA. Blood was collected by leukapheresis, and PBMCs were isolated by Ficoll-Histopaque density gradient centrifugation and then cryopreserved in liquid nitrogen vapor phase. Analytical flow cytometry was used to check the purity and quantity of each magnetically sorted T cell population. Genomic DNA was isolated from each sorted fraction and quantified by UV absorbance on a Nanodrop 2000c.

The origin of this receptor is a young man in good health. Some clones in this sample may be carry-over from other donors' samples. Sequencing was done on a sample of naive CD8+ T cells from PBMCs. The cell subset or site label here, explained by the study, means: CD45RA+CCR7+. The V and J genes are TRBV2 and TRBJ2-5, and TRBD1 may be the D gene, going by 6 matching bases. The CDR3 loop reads CASTERDMETQYF. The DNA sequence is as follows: TGTGCCAGCACCGAACGGGACATGGAGACCCAGTACTTC.